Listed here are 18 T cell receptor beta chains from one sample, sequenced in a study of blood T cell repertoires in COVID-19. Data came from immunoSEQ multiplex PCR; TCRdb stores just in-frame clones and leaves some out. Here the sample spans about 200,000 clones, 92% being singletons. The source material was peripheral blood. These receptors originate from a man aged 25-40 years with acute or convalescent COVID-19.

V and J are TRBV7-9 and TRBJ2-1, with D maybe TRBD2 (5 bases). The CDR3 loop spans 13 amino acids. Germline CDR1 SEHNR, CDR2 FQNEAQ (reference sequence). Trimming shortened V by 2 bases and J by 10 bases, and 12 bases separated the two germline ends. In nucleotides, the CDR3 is TGTGCCAGCAGCTTAAGCGGCTTAACCGAGCAGTTCTTC. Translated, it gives CASSLSGLTEQFF.

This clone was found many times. The CDR3 coding sequence is TGTGCCAGCAGCCAATCCCTGACAGCTAACTATGGCTACACCTTC. Translating gives CASSQSLTANYGYTF. This chain links TRBV4-2 with TRBJ1-2; a possible D gene is TRBD1 (5 bases). There are 15 residues in the CDR3. CDR1 is LGHNA and CDR2 is YNFKEQ in the germline V gene. Deletions cut 2 bases from V and 0 bases from J, with 10 bases between.

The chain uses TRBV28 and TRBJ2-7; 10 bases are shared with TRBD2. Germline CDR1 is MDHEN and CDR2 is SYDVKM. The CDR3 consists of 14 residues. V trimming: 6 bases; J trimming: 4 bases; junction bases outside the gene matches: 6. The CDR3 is CASRSGLANYEQYF. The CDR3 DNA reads TGTGCCAGCAGATCGGGACTAGCGAATTACGAGCAGTACTTC. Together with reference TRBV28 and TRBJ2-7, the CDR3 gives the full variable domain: DVKVTQSSRYLVKRTGEKVFLECVQDMDHENMFWYRQDPGLGLRLIYFSYDVKMKEKGDIPEGYSVSREKKERFSLILESASTNQTSMYLCASRSGLANYEQYFGPGTRLTVT.

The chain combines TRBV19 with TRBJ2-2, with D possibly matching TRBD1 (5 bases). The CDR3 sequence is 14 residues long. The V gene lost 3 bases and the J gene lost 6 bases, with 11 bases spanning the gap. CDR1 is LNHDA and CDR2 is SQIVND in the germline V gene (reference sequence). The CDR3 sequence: CASSIRQGAGELFF. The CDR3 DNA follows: TGTGCCAGTAGTATCAGGCAGGGTGCCGGGGAGCTGTTTTTT.

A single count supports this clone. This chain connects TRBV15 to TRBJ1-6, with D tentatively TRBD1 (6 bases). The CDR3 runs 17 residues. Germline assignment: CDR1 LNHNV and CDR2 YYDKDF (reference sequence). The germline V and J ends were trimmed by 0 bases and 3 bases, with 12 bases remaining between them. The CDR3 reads CATSRDSGGLYNSPLHF. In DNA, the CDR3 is TGTGCCACCAGCAGAGATTCGGGGGGGCTCTATAATTCACCCCTCCACTTT.

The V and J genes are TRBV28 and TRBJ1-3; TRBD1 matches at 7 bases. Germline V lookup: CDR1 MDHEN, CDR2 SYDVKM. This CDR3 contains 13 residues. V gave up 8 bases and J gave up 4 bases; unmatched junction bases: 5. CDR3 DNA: TGTGCCAGCCAGGGGGTTAGAGGAAACACCATATATTTT. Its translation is CASQGVRGNTIYF. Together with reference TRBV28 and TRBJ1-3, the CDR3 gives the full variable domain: DVKVTQSSRYLVKRTGEKVFLECVQDMDHENMFWYRQDPGLGLRLIYFSYDVKMKEKGDIPEGYSVSREKKERFSLILESASTNQTSMYLCASQGVRGNTIYFGEGSWLTVV.

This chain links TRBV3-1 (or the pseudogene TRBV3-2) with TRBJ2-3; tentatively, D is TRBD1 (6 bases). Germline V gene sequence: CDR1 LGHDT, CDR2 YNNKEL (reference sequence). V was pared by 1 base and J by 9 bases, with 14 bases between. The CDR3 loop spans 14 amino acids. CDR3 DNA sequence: TGTGCCAGCAGCCAAGGCCCTGAGGGGGTGACGCAGTATTTT. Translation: CASSQGPEGVTQYF.

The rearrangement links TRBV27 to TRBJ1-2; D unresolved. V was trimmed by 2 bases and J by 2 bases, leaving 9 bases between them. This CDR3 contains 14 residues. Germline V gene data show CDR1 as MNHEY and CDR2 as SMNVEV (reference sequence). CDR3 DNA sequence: TGTGCCAGCAGTTTAGTAGCGGGCAACTATGGCTACACCTTC. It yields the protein CASSLVAGNYGYTF.

The chain's CDR3 is CASKTATLNYGYTF. The DNA for the CDR3 is TGTGCCAGTAAGACAGCAACCCTTAACTATGGCTACACCTTC. The genes are TRBV19 and TRBJ1-2; D is perhaps TRBD1 (5 bases). Trimming cost V 7 bases and J 1 base, with 13 bases left between them. This CDR3 spans 14 amino acids. Germline lookup yields CDR1 LNHDA and CDR2 SQIVND (reference sequence).

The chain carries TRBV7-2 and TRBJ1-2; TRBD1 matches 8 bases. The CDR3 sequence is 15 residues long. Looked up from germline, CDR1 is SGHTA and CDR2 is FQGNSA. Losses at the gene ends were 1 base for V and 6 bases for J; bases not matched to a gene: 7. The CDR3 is CASSLGGGQADGYTF. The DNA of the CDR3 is TGTGCCAGCAGCTTAGGCGGGGGACAGGCGGATGGCTACACCTTC.

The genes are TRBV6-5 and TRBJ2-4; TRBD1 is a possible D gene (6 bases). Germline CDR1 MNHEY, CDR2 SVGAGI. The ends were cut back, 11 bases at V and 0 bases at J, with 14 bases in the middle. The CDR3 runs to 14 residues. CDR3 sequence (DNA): TGTGCCTGCCGAGAGGGGGAAGCCAAAAACATTCAGTACTTC. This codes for CACREGEAKNIQYF.

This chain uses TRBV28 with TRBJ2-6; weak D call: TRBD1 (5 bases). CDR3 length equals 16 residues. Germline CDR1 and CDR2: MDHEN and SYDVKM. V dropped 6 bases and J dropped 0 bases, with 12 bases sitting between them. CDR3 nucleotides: TGTGCCAGCAGCTTGACAGTCCCCTCTGGGGCCAACGTCCTGACTTTC. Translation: CASSLTVPSGANVLTF.

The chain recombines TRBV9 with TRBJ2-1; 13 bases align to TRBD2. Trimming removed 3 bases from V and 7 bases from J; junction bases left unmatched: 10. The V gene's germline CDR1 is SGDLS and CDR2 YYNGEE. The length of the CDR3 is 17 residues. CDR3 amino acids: CASSAGSTSGRGNEQFF. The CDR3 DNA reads TGTGCCAGCAGCGCCGGGTCCACTAGCGGGAGGGGAAATGAGCAGTTCTTC.

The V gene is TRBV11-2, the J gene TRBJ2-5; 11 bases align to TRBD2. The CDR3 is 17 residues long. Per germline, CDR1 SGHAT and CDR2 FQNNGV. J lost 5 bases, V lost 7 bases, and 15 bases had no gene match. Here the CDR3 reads CASIRGIAGGLWETQYF. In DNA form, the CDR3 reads TGTGCCAGCATCCGGGGGATAGCGGGGGGGCTGTGGGAGACCCAGTACTTC.

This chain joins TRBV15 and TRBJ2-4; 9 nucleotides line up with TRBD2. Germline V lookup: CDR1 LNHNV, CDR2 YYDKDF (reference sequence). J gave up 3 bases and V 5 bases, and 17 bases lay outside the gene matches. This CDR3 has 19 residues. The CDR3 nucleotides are TGTGCCACCAGCGGTCCTCCCCTGCGGGAGGGCCTGGGCAAAAACATTCAGTACTTC. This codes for CATSGPPLREGLGKNIQYF. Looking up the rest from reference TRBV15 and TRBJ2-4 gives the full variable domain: DAMVIQNPRYQVTQFGKPVTLSCSQTLNHNVMYWYQQKSSQAPKLLFHYYDKDFNNEADTPDNFQSRRPNTSFCFLDIRSPGLGDTAMYLCATSGPPLREGLGKNIQYFGAGTRLSVL.

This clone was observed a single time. CDR3: CASRRSGTRGTQYF. The CDR3 DNA reads TGTGCCAGCAGACGATCCGGTACCAGGGGGACCCAGTACTTC. The gene calls are TRBV28 and TRBJ2-5; a weak D match, TRBD1 (6 bases). This CDR3 spans 14 amino acids. Trimming stripped 6 bases from V and 7 bases from J, with 18 bases between. The germline gives CDR1 MDHEN, CDR2 SYDVKM.

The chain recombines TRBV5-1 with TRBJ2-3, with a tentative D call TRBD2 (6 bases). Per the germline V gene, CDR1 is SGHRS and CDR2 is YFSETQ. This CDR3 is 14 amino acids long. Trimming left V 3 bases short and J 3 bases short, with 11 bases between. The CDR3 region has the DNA TGCGCCAGCAGCTCGATGACTAGTACAGATACGCAGTATTTT. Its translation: CASSSMTSTDTQYF.

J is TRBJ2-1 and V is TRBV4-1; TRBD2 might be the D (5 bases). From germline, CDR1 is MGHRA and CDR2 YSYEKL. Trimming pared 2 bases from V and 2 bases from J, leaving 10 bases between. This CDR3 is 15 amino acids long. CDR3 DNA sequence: TGCGCCAGCAGCCAAACCGAGCGGCCCTACAATGAGCAGTTCTTC. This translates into CASSQTERPYNEQFF.